The entry that follows covers one T cell receptor beta chain sequence. Its antigen is still unknown. The data are from a study of vaccination and CD4 T cells after COVID-19. Unmatched junction bases numbered 13, after V lost 0 bases and J lost 4 bases. CDR1 and CDR2 from the germline V gene are SGHRS and YFSETQ. CDR3 size: 18 residues. Cultured CD4+ T cell DNA was sequenced using the Oncomine TCR Beta short-read assay. Genomic DNA from cultured CD4+ T cells was extracted. TCRdb processed the PCR reads anew with MiXCR; each CDR3 protein has one entry. The table shows tens of thousands of distinct CDR3 sequences, with under 70% occurring only once. Treatment: roughly ten-day PBMC culture with coronavirus spike peptide pools or control peptides (ViraFEST assay).

The chain employs TRBV5-1 and TRBJ2-3, with 8 bases matching TRBD2. The clonotype originates from a human donor who received a COVID-19 vaccine. The material sequenced was CD4+ T cells from blood, cultured in vitro, taken after SARS-CoV-2 vaccination. The CDR3 loop reads CASSLAAGGLLVADTQYF. DNA for the CDR3: TGCGCCAGCAGCTTGGCCGCGGGGGGCCTATTAGTTGCAGATACGCAGTATTTT. Full variable domain (missing parts from reference TRBV5-1 and TRBJ2-3): KAGVTQTPRYLIKTRGQQVTLSCSPISGHRSVSWYQQTPGQGLQFLFEYFSETQRNKGNFPGRFSGRQFSNSRSEMNVSTLELGDSALYLCASSLAAGGLLVADTQYFGPGTRLTVL.